Each of the 24 T cell receptor beta chains below was sequenced from the same sample in a study of immune evolution from preneoplasia to lung adenocarcinoma. Sequenced by immunoSEQ multiplex PCR; TCRdb stores in-frame clones only, minus some. The repertoire holds 6,500 to 9,500 clones, with roughly 72% as singletons. The sequencing sample was made of FFPE lung adenocarcinoma in situ tissue. The receptors come from a donor aged 70 or over with lung adenocarcinoma. Some clones in this sample may be carry-over from other donors' samples.

This clone occurred a few times. V is TRBV29-1 and J is TRBJ1-2, with 7 bases aligning to TRBD1. The V segment lost 7 bases and the J segment 7 bases; nucleotides outside the gene matches: 12. This CDR3 is built from 13 residues. Looked up from germline, CDR1 is SQVTM and CDR2 is ANQGSEA. The CDR3 DNA is TGCAGCGCGTACCCGGGACAGCTTAGTGGCTACACCTTC. As protein: CSAYPGQLSGYTF.

The V call is TRBV4-1, the J call TRBJ1-1; D remains ambiguous. The CDR3 sequence is 15 residues long. Trimming cost V 0 bases and J 0 bases, with 8 bases left between them. Germline V gene sequence: CDR1 MGHRA, CDR2 YSYEKL. The CDR3 coding sequence is TGCGCCAGCAGCCAAGAGTTGTCAATGAACACTGAAGCTTTCTTT. Its protein product is CASSQELSMNTEAFF.

The chain couples TRBV2 to TRBJ1-3; D unresolved. CDR3 length: 15 amino acids. Germline values: CDR1 SNHLY, CDR2 FYNNEI. Trimming left V 3 bases short and J 0 bases short, with 9 bases between. The CDR3 spells CASSDGPISGNTIYF. CDR3 in DNA: TGTGCCAGCAGTGACGGTCCTATCTCTGGAAACACCATATATTTT.

The rearrangement joins TRBV9 to TRBJ1-4; D gene uncertain. Germline-derived CDR1 and CDR2 are SGDLS and YYNGEE. V was shortened by 4 bases and J by 5 bases, with 12 bases between the two germline ends. CDR3 length: 14 amino acids. The chain's CDR3 is CASSPQVENEKLFF. The CDR3 DNA reads TGTGCCAGCAGCCCCCAGGTTGAAAATGAAAAACTGTTTTTT.

The chain links TRBV7-2 to TRBJ1-2, with D possibly being TRBD1 (5 bases). From germline, CDR1 is SGHTA and CDR2 FQGNSA. This CDR3 comprises 12 residues. With 5 bases removed from V and 11 bases from J, the gap between germline ends came to 15 bases. This CDR3 is CASSPGTELYTF. CDR3 sequence (DNA): TGTGCCAGCAGCCCCGGGACGGAGTTATACACCTTC.

The chain uses TRBV7-4 and TRBJ2-7; no clear D gene. Germline values: CDR1 SGHVT, CDR2 SQSDAQ. The CDR3 length is 15 residues. V was trimmed by 4 bases and J by 1 base, leaving 14 bases between them. The DNA of the CDR3 is TGTGCCAGCAGCTCGACGGACGGGCGATCCTACGAGCAGTACTTC. Its protein is CASSSTDGRSYEQYF.

V gene TRBV9 combines with J gene TRBJ2-3, with no clear D. V gave up 4 bases and J gave up 2 bases, with 11 bases separating them. CDR1 is SGDLS, CDR2 YYNGEE, per germline. This CDR3 comprises 14 residues. This CDR3 reads CASSKEPYTDTQYF. The CDR3 nucleotides are TGTGCCAGCAGCAAAGAACCTTACACAGATACGCAGTATTTT.

This clone was recorded once. The chain has TRBV11-2 and TRBJ2-1; D gene uncertain. Trimming stripped 5 bases from V and 4 bases from J, with 9 bases between. The CDR3 totals 13 residues. From germline, CDR1 is SGHAT and CDR2 FQNNGV. In DNA form, the CDR3 reads TGTGCCAGCAGCGAAACGAGTTACAATGAGCAGTTCTTC. Its translation is CASSETSYNEQFF.

The rearrangement joins TRBV27 to TRBJ1-5; TRBD1 agrees at 8 bases. V lost 5 bases and J lost 4; bases outside the gene matches: 4. CDR1 and CDR2 (germline): MNHEY, SMNVEV (reference sequence). The CDR3 runs to 14 residues. The CDR3 DNA is TGTGCCAGCAGTATACAGGGGGGGAATCAGCCCCAGCATTTT. The encoded protein is CASSIQGGNQPQHF.

V usage is TRBV29-1 and J usage is TRBJ2-5; D gene ambiguous. Germline loops: CDR1 SQVTM, CDR2 ANQGSEA. Trimming removed 2 bases at V and 4 bases at J, with 17 bases between. CDR3 length equals 15 residues. CDR3 DNA: TGCAGCGTTGAAACTTATGCGGCGGTAAGAGAGACCCAGTACTTC. As protein: CSVETYAAVRETQYF.

The chain is built from TRBV6-1 and TRBJ1-2; D uncertain. The CDR3 spans 14 residues. Looked up from germline, CDR1 is MNHNS and CDR2 is SASEGT. Trimming stripped 7 bases from V and 4 bases from J, with 16 bases between. The DNA of the CDR3 is TGTGCCAGCACTCAAACTGGGAATGTCTATGGCTACACCTTC. This sequence encodes CASTQTGNVYGYTF.

The CDR3 DNA sequence: TGTGCCAGCAGCCGGACTAGCGACGAGCAGTACTTC. Amino acid sequence: CASSRTSDEQYF. This chain links TRBV5-6 with TRBJ2-5; TRBD2 aligns across 9 bases. TRBJ2-7 explains the end of the DNA better; the J call may be wrong. This CDR3 is 12 amino acids long. Germline CDR1 is SGHDT and CDR2 is YYEEEE.

The chain links TRBV7-6 to TRBJ2-2; the D is unclear. The V gene lost 6 bases and the J gene lost 3 bases, with 14 bases spanning the gap. The CDR3 covers 15 residues. Per the germline V gene, CDR1 is SGHVS and CDR2 is FNYEAQ. The CDR3 region has the DNA TGTGCCAGCAGTCCGCTCCAGCCGGACACCGGGGAGCTGTTTTTT. Protein product: CASSPLQPDTGELFF.

This chain links TRBV30 with TRBJ2-7; 9 bases fit TRBD2. Germline CDR1 is GTSNPN and CDR2 is SVGIG (reference sequence). The V and J ends lost 0 bases and 3 bases, in that order; junction bases with no gene match: 6. The CDR3 is 15 amino acids. CDR3 DNA: TGTGCCTGGAGTGTCTTAGCGGGAGTGGACTACGAGCAGTACTTC. It translates to CAWSVLAGVDYEQYF. Using reference TRBV30 and TRBJ2-7 for the parts outside the CDR3, the full variable domain is SQTIHQWPATLVQPVGSPLSLECTVEGTSNPNLYWYRQAAGRGLQLLFYSVGIGQISSEVPQNLSASRPQDRQFILSSKKLLLSDSGFYLCAWSVLAGVDYEQYFGPGTRLTVT.

The chain is built from TRBV27 and TRBJ2-2; D unresolved. CDR3 length equals 13 residues. V gave up 8 bases and J gave up 4 bases, with 11 bases separating them. Germline CDR1 reads MNHEY; CDR2 reads SMNVEV (reference sequence). The CDR3 protein is CASSLGITGELFF. The CDR3 DNA reads as TGTGCCAGCTCCCTTGGGATCACCGGGGAGCTGTTTTTT.

This clone showed up just a few times. The conserved closing phenylalanine or tryptophan is absent in this CDR3, likely reflecting a read error. The DNA is omitted, as the CDR3 cannot be located on it reliably, and the CDR3 follows TCRdb's listing. The rearrangement uses TRBV28 and TRBJ1-2; TRBD1, as called in the table, went unchecked against the DNA. The CDR3 numbers 12 amino acids, ends counted. Germline CDR1 is MDHEN and CDR2 is SYDVKM. CDR3 amino acids: CASSQRDSHPQI.

V is TRBV19 and J is TRBJ2-2, with D perhaps matching TRBD1 or TRBD2 (6 bases each). Trimming took off 6 bases at V and 1 base at J, with 12 bases between the two ends. This CDR3 spans 15 amino acids. Germline loops: CDR1 LNHDA, CDR2 SQIVND (reference sequence). The CDR3 is CASRWGALNTGELFF. For the CDR3, the DNA is TGTGCCAGTAGGTGGGGGGCATTGAACACCGGGGAGCTGTTTTTT. The whole variable domain, filled in from reference TRBV19 and TRBJ2-2, reads DGGITQSPKYLFRKEGQNVTLSCEQNLNHDAMYWYRQDPGQGLRLIYYSQIVNDFQKGDIAEGYSVSREKKESFPLTVTSAQKNPTAFYLCASRWGALNTGELFFGEGSRLTVL.

The chain is built from TRBV18 and TRBJ2-1; 13 nucleotides agree with TRBD2. The V gene's germline CDR1 is KGHSH and CDR2 LQKENI. V lost 6 bases, J lost 7 bases, and 6 bases stayed unmatched. The CDR3 consists of 15 residues. The CDR3, as DNA: TGTGCCAGCTCCTCTAGGACTAGCGGGAGAAATGAGCAGTTCTTC. It encodes CASSSRTSGRNEQFF.

This clone has a handful of counts. This chain links TRBV19 with TRBJ2-5; D possibly uses TRBD1 or TRBD2 (5 bases each). Germline V lookup: CDR1 LNHDA, CDR2 SQIVND (reference sequence). Deletions cut 10 bases from V and 2 bases from J, with 20 bases between. The CDR3 covers 15 residues. CDR3 DNA sequence: TGTGCCACCTCAAATCGGGGCTCGCGTCAAGAGACCCAGTACTTC. Translating gives CATSNRGSRQETQYF.

This clone occurred a few times. The chain uses TRBV6-6 and TRBJ1-2; D is possibly TRBD1 (5 bases). The CDR3 has 14 amino acids. Per germline, CDR1 MNHNY and CDR2 SVGAGI (reference sequence). Between the trimmed V and J ends, which lost 2 bases and 6 bases, there was a span of 13 bases. The CDR3 nucleotides read TGTGCCAGCAGTTACAGGGGTAGTCCCGATGGCTACACCTTC. Amino acids: CASSYRGSPDGYTF.

The chain carries TRBV2 and TRBJ1-4; D is possibly TRBD1 (5 bases). CDR1 is SNHLY, CDR2 FYNNEI, per germline. With 4 bases removed from V and 5 bases from J, the gap between germline ends came to 14 bases. This CDR3 region has 15 residues. The CDR3 DNA reads TGTGCCAGCAGTGGCCCTACACGGACAAATGAAAAACTGTTTTTT. This sequence encodes CASSGPTRTNEKLFF.

This chain links TRBV7-3 with TRBJ1-1; 9 nucleotides match TRBD1. In germline, CDR1 is SGHTA, CDR2 FQGTGA. Germline trimming cut 5 bases from V and 7 bases from J; bases unmatched to any gene: 5. The CDR3 is made up of 13 amino acids. DNA for the CDR3: TGTGCCAGCAGCCCCACAGGGGGCGTTGAAGCTTTCTTT. It yields the protein CASSPTGGVEAFF.

This clone has only a few counts. The J gene is TRBJ1-5, the V gene TRBV6-6; D possibly corresponds to TRBD1 (5 bases). V lost 6 bases to trimming and J lost 3 bases, with 9 bases between them. The CDR3 has 13 amino acids. Germline CDR1 MNHNY, CDR2 SVGAGI (reference sequence). DNA for the CDR3: TGTGCCAGCAGCGTAGGGGACAATCAGCCCCAGCATTTT. Protein product: CASSVGDNQPQHF.

Of note for this clone: Relative to the germline gene, one junction end is altered; a read error may explain this. The rearrangement uses TRBV6-5 and TRBJ2-4; D possibly corresponds to TRBD1 (6 bases). CDR1 MNHEY and CDR2 SVGAGI come from the germline V gene. CDR3 length: 12 residues. The chain's CDR3 is CASSDDGTRENF. The DNA of the CDR3 is TGTGCCAGCAGTGACGACGGGACACGAGAGAACTTC.